One sample yielded the 32 T cell receptor beta chains listed below, sequenced in a study of Graves' ophthalmopathy and Graves' hyperthyroidism. RNA transcripts yielded amplified TCR beta CDR3 regions. HTBI primers were used in a first-round RT-PCR, which preceded a second-round multiplex PCR. TCRdb independently ran MiXCR on the multiplex PCR reads; one entry per CDR3 protein. Among more than 1,000,000 distinct CDR3 sequences listed, about 40% were seen once. Sequencing was done on a sample of peripheral blood or thyroid tissue (not recorded which). These receptors all come from an adult man with Graves' hyperthyroidism.

This clonotype showed up just a few times. The V gene is TRBV5-1, the J gene TRBJ2-7, with 7 bases that match TRBD2. In germline, CDR1 is SGHRS, CDR2 YFSETQ. This CDR3 comprises 13 residues. Unmatched junction bases numbered 8, after V lost 4 bases and J lost 7 bases. CDR3 residues: CASSAPSGGEQYF. CDR3 bases: TGCGCCAGCAGCGCCCCGTCGGGGGGAGAGCAGTACTTC. Supplemented by reference TRBV5-1 and TRBJ2-7, the full variable domain reads KAGVTQTPRYLIKTRGQQVTLSCSPISGHRSVSWYQQTPGQGLQFLFEYFSETQRNKGNFPGRFSGRQFSNSRSEMNVSTLELGDSALYLCASSAPSGGEQYFGPGTRLTVT.

This clonotype was counted at least ten times. The chain recombines TRBV7-2 with TRBJ1-1, with D possibly TRBD1 on 6 matching bases. Germline-derived CDR1 and CDR2 are SGHTA and FQGNSA. V gave up 1 base and J gave up 3 bases, with 18 bases separating them. The CDR3 has 17 residues. The CDR3 sequence is CASSLGRDINRDTEAFF. The CDR3 bases are TGTGCCAGCAGCTTAGGACGGGACATCAATCGGGACACTGAAGCTTTCTTT. Complete variable domain (other parts from reference TRBV7-2 and TRBJ1-1): GAGVSQSPSNKVTEKGKDVELRCDPISGHTALYWYRQSLGQGLEFLIYFQGNSAPDKSGLPSDRFSAERTGGSVSTLTIQRTQQEDSAVYLCASSLGRDINRDTEAFFGQGTRLTVV.

This clonotype was detected ten times or more. The chain carries TRBV7-9 and TRBJ1-4; 7 bases align to TRBD1. The germline gives CDR1 SEHNR, CDR2 FQNEAQ (reference sequence). The CDR3 length is 16 residues. Germline trimming cut 0 bases from V and 6 bases from J; bases unmatched to any gene: 7. CDR3 sequence (DNA): TGTGCCAGCAGCTTAGCAAACAGGGGCCTCGATGAAAAACTGTTTTTT. Its translation is CASSLANRGLDEKLFF.

To note about this clonotype: This may be a read error, as it is one base from a much larger clone. V is TRBV9 and J is TRBJ2-7, with D perhaps being TRBD1 or TRBD2 (5 bases each). Trimming removed 4 bases at V and 6 bases at J, with 20 bases between. CDR3 length equals 15 residues. Germline CDR1 SGDLS, CDR2 YYNGEE. CDR3 in amino acids: CASSPRMGVSGEQYF. In nucleotides, the CDR3 is TGTGCCAGCAGCCCACGGATGGGGGTGTCGGGCGAGCAGTACTTC.

V usage is TRBV6-4 and J usage is TRBJ2-7; 12 bases map to TRBD2. Germline V gives CDR1 MRHNA, CDR2 SNTAGT. The CDR3 is 16 residues long. CDR3 amino acids: CGGAGLAGGSGYEQYF. For the CDR3, the DNA is TGTGGCGGTGCGGGGCTAGCGGGAGGGTCCGGCTACGAGCAGTACTTC.

Note on this clonotype: A much larger clone differs by one base, so this may be a read error. The chain uses TRBV25-1 and TRBJ2-7, with D uncertain. Germline values: CDR1 MGHDK, CDR2 SYGVNS. The germline V and J ends were trimmed by 4 bases and 7 bases, with 14 bases remaining between them. The CDR3 runs 13 residues. The CDR3 bases are TGTGCCAGCAGTGGATATATTCTCGGAGAGCAGTACTTC. This encodes CASSGYILGEQYF.

This clonotype has a handful of counts. J is TRBJ2-7 and V is TRBV6-5; D call uncertain. The CDR3 length is 13 residues. CDR1 MNHEY and CDR2 SVGAGI come from the germline V gene. Trimming pared 0 bases from V and 2 bases from J, leaving 5 bases between. CDR3 bases: TGTGCCAGCAGTTACTCTTTCGCCTACGAGCAGTACTTC. Residues: CASSYSFAYEQYF.

A word on this clonotype: Given a much more abundant clone one base away, this may be a read error. This chain joins TRBV20-1 and TRBJ1-1; maybe TRBD1 (6 bases). In germline, CDR1 is DFQATT, CDR2 SNEGSKA (reference sequence). CDR3 length: 14 residues. CDR3: CSARGGGPNTEALF. CDR3 nucleotides: TGCAGTGCTAGAGGGGGGGGGCCCAACACTGAAGCTCTCTTT.

The chain combines TRBV10-3 with TRBJ2-5; 7 bases match TRBD1. The CDR3 totals 14 residues. Unmatched junction bases numbered 11, after V lost 10 bases and J lost 3 bases. The germline V gene has CDR1 ENHRY and CDR2 SYGVKD. CDR3 loop: CATRTGPVEETQYF. The CDR3 DNA is TGTGCCACGCGGACAGGCCCCGTCGAAGAGACCCAGTACTTC.

This clonotype was seen just once. Germline and junction disagree at one end, which may indicate a read error. CDR3 in DNA: TGCAGTGCCCAGCCCCTGGACACCCGGTACTTC. Amino acid sequence: CSAQPLDTRYF. The genes are TRBV20-1 and TRBJ2-5, with D maybe TRBD1 (5 bases). The CDR3 sequence is 11 residues long. Germline lookup yields CDR1 DFQATT and CDR2 SNEGSKA (reference sequence).

This clonotype appeared many times. J is TRBJ1-2 and V is TRBV14, with a tentative D call TRBD1 (6 bases). CDR3 length: 13 residues. The germline V gene encodes CDR1 SGHDN and CDR2 FVKESK. Deletions cut 3 bases from V and 7 bases from J, with 12 bases between. The DNA for the CDR3 is TGTGCCAGCAGCCACACAGGGACTTCTGGCTACACCTTC. Residues: CASSHTGTSGYTF.

This clonotype was recorded at least ten times. This rearrangement joins TRBV6-5 to TRBJ2-5, with 9 bases identical to TRBD2. Germline V gives CDR1 MNHEY, CDR2 SVGAGI. V shed 8 bases, J shed 5 bases, and the junction held 12 bases outside the gene matches. The CDR3 is 15 residues long. CDR3 sequence reads: CASGGVAGAYETQYF. CDR3 in DNA: TGTGCCAGCGGTGGTGTAGCGGGAGCATACGAGACCCAGTACTTC.

The chain joins TRBV2 to TRBJ1-4; 10 positions agree with TRBD1. The CDR3 totals 14 residues. Germline assignment: CDR1 SNHLY and CDR2 FYNNEI. V gave up 7 bases and J gave up 7 bases; unmatched junction bases: 6. The CDR3 DNA sequence: TGTGCCAGCACCCCCGGGACAGGGGCTGAAAAACTGTTTTTT. Translation gives CASTPGTGAEKLFF.

This clonotype has more than one count but fewer than ten. The V call is TRBV9, the J call TRBJ2-7; no definite D call. CDR3 size: 11 residues. Germline V CDR1 and CDR2: SGDLS, YYNGEE. The V gene lost 7 bases and the J gene lost 7 bases, with 12 bases spanning the gap. Written as DNA, the CDR3 is TGTGCCAGCTCACCCGACCAAGAGCAGTACTTC. As protein: CASSPDQEQYF.

This clonotype was detected many times. This chain's CDR3 is CASSLRLGEAFF. Written as DNA, the CDR3 is TGTGCCAGCAGCTTACGTCTGGGGGAAGCTTTCTTT. This chain uses TRBV13 with TRBJ1-1; D remains ambiguous. CDR3 length: 12 residues. Germline CDR1 is PRHDT and CDR2 is FYEKMQ (reference sequence). V was pared by 2 bases and J by 8 bases, with 9 bases between.

This clonotype has a handful of counts. The J gene is TRBJ2-7, the V gene TRBV11-2, with a tentative D call TRBD1 (5 bases). The germline gives CDR1 SGHAT, CDR2 FQNNGV. The CDR3 runs to 11 residues. Trimming shortened V by 8 bases and J by 3 bases, and 8 bases separated the two germline ends. This chain's CDR3 is CASGARYEQYF. Written as DNA, the CDR3 is TGTGCCAGCGGGGCCCGCTACGAGCAGTACTTC.

The gene calls are TRBV29-1 and TRBJ2-1, with 7 nucleotides matching TRBD1. From germline, CDR1 is SQVTM and CDR2 ANQGSEA. CDR3 length equals 11 residues. V shed 8 bases and J 4 bases; nucleotides not matched to a gene: 2. Written as DNA, the CDR3 is TGCAGCAGGGGGCCGTACAATGAGCAGTTCTTC. Translated: CSRGPYNEQFF.

This rearrangement joins TRBV7-9 to TRBJ1-2; 9 bases fit TRBD1. From germline, CDR1 is SEHNR and CDR2 FQNEAQ (reference sequence). CDR3 length: 15 residues. Trimming removed 5 bases from V and 9 bases from J; junction bases left unmatched: 13. The DNA of the CDR3 is TGTGCCAGCAGCCCCTCCATGGGACAGGGTATAAGCTACACCTTC. Its translation: CASSPSMGQGISYTF.

This clonotype came up many times. This chain links TRBV19 with TRBJ2-2, with TRBD1 identical over 7 bases. The CDR3 contains 14 residues. With V trimmed by 5 bases and J by 1 base, 1 base remained unmatched. Per the germline V gene, CDR1 is LNHDA and CDR2 is SQIVND (reference sequence). Here the CDR3 reads CASSWTGNTGELFF. DNA of the CDR3: TGTGCCAGTAGTTGGACAGGGAACACCGGGGAGCTGTTTTTT.

The DNA for the CDR3 is TGTGCCAGCAGTTACATCGTGAGCATGTGGGCTTTCTTT. Its translation is CASSYIVSMWAFF. This chain uses TRBV6-5 with TRBJ1-1; no reliable D call. Trimming cost V 2 bases and J 11 bases, with 15 bases left between them. This CDR3 has 13 amino acids. From germline, CDR1 is MNHEY and CDR2 SVGAGI.

This clonotype has only a few counts. Germline is not matched at one junction end, which may reflect a read error. The gene calls are TRBV10-3 and TRBJ2-7; D is perhaps TRBD2 (6 bases). CDR1 and CDR2 from the germline V gene are ENHRY and SYGVKD. The CDR3 sequence is 15 residues long. The CDR3 nucleotides are TGTGCCAGCAGTCCCGGGACTCACAACTCCTACGAGCAGTACTTC. Translation: CASSPGTHNSYEQYF.

This clonotype was picked up many times. The chain recombines TRBV7-9 with TRBJ2-5; no reliable D call. This CDR3 has 14 residues. V dropped 3 bases and J dropped 3 bases, with 11 bases sitting between them. Germline-derived CDR1 and CDR2 are SEHNR and FQNEAQ (reference sequence). Written as DNA, the CDR3 is TGTGCCAGCAGCTTTTGGGCTGGGGAAGAGACCCAGTACTTC. Protein product: CASSFWAGEETQYF.

The chain carries TRBV10-2 and TRBJ1-6; D is perhaps TRBD1 (5 bases). The V end lost 7 bases, the J end lost 13 bases, and 20 bases lay between the germline ends. The CDR3 totals 14 residues. The V gene's germline CDR1 is WSHSY and CDR2 SAAADI. The CDR3: CASMRGRSYIPLHF. The CDR3 coding sequence is TGCGCCAGCATGAGGGGACGTTCTTATATTCCCCTCCACTTT.

In this sample, this clonotype turned up a few times. The J gene is TRBJ2-7, the V gene TRBV20-1; 7 nucleotides line up with TRBD2. With V trimmed by 6 bases and J by 3 bases, 20 bases remained unmatched. Germline values: CDR1 DFQATT, CDR2 SNEGSKA (reference sequence). The CDR3 is 17 amino acids. This CDR3 reads CSAHRRGSGAALYEQYF. The CDR3 nucleotides are TGCAGTGCACACCGACGGGGGAGCGGGGCCGCTCTCTACGAGCAGTACTTC.

This clonotype turned up a few times. The chain joins TRBV7-6 to TRBJ2-7, with a tentative D call TRBD1 (5 bases). The CDR3 sequence is 13 residues long. Germline V gives CDR1 SGHVS, CDR2 FNYEAQ. Trimming pared 1 base from V and 8 bases from J, leaving 12 bases between. CDR3 nucleotides: TGTGCCAGCAGCTTAGTCCAGGGAAGTCAGCAGTACTTC. Translated: CASSLVQGSQQYF.

The chain couples TRBV7-9 to TRBJ1-6, with 10 positions matching TRBD1. Unmatched junction bases numbered 7, after V lost 5 bases and J lost 12 bases. Germline assignment: CDR1 SEHNR and CDR2 FQNEAQ (reference sequence). The CDR3 is 14 residues long. Here the CDR3 reads CASSRDRGLIPLHF. The CDR3 DNA follows: TGTGCCAGCAGCAGAGACAGGGGGCTTATACCCCTCCACTTT.

This sequence joins TRBV7-9 and TRBJ1-2; 9 nucleotides line up with TRBD1. Germline CDR1 and CDR2: SEHNR and FQNEAQ (reference sequence). The trim removed 5 bases at V and 4 bases at J, leaving 8 bases unmatched. CDR3 size: 15 residues. The CDR3, as DNA: TGTGCCAGCAGCCGAGTCACAGGGGGCGCCTATGGCTACACCTTC. It is translated as CASSRVTGGAYGYTF.

The gene calls are TRBV2 and TRBJ2-2; D might be TRBD2 (8 bases). Germline CDR1 reads SNHLY; CDR2 reads FYNNEI. The CDR3 runs to 14 residues. V was pared by 10 bases and J by 6 bases, with 18 bases between. In DNA form, the CDR3 reads TGTGCCACCAGCAGCGGGGGACAGTCCGGGGAGCTGTTTTTT. Residues: CATSSGGQSGELFF.

This clonotype came up many times. This chain uses TRBV14 with TRBJ2-5; D possibly corresponds to TRBD2 (5 bases). Germline assignment: CDR1 SGHDN and CDR2 FVKESK. The CDR3 spans 14 residues. The V gene lost 0 bases and the J gene lost 7 bases, with 12 bases spanning the gap. The CDR3 loop is CASSQEAETRTQYF. CDR3 DNA sequence: TGTGCCAGCAGCCAAGAGGCTGAAACTAGGACCCAGTACTTC.

This clonotype has a count of ten or more. CDR3 loop: CSAADRAGYGYTF. The CDR3 region has the DNA TGCAGTGCTGCGGACAGGGCGGGCTATGGCTACACCTTC. The chain uses TRBV20-1 and TRBJ1-2; 8 bases map to TRBD1. V was pared by 5 bases and J by 4 bases, with 6 bases of the junction left unmatched. The V gene's germline CDR1 is DFQATT and CDR2 SNEGSKA (reference sequence). This CDR3 contains 13 residues.

V and J are TRBV7-2 and TRBJ2-2; no definite D call. Germline CDR1 SGHTA, CDR2 FQGNSA. The CDR3 loop spans 17 amino acids. V was pared by 0 bases and J by 6 bases, with 17 bases between. CDR3 loop: CASSLAVRTVNAGELFF. The DNA of the CDR3 is TGTGCCAGCAGCTTAGCCGTGAGGACGGTTAACGCCGGGGAGCTGTTTTTT.

This clonotype was observed a single time. The chain uses TRBV29-1 and TRBJ2-7; D uncertain. This CDR3 contains 13 residues. Germline assignment: CDR1 SQVTM and CDR2 ANQGSEA. V gave up 3 bases and J gave up 2 bases, with 11 bases separating them. CDR3 DNA: TGCAGCGTTGAGTCTGATCCCGCCTACGAGCAGTACTTC. The encoded protein is CSVESDPAYEQYF.